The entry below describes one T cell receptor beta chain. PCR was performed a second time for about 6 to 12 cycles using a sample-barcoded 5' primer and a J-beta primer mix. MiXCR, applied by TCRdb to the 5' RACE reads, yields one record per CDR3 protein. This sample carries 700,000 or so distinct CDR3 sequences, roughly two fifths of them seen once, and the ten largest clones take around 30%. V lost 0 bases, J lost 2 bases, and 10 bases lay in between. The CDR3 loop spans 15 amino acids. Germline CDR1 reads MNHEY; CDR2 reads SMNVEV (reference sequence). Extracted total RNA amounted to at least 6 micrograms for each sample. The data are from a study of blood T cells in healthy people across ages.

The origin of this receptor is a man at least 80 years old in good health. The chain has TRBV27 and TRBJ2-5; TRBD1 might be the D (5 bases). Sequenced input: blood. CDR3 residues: CASSLSPGLQETQYF. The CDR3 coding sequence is TGTGCCAGCAGTTTATCGCCAGGGCTACAAGAGACCCAGTACTTC.